The source of this T cell receptor (beta chain) is a study of T cell responses to AZD1222 COVID-19 vaccine. Produced via immunoSEQ multiplex PCR; TCRdb's table is partial and in-frame only. The table includes roughly 130,000 clones, about 90% detected once. The sequencing used peripheral blood, collected 28 days after the second dose of the MenACWY control vaccine. This TCR derives from an adult who received the MenACWY meningococcal vaccine as a control.

In DNA, the CDR3 is TGCGCCAGCAGCCGGTTATTGGCAGGGATGGGGTCCGGGGAGCTGTTTTTT. Translating gives CASSRLLAGMGSGELFF. The chain joins TRBV4-3 to TRBJ2-2, with D possibly matching TRBD1 (5 bases). CDR3 length: 17 residues. V lost 4 bases, J lost 6 bases, and 21 bases lay in between. CDR1 LGHNA and CDR2 YSLEER come from the germline V gene.